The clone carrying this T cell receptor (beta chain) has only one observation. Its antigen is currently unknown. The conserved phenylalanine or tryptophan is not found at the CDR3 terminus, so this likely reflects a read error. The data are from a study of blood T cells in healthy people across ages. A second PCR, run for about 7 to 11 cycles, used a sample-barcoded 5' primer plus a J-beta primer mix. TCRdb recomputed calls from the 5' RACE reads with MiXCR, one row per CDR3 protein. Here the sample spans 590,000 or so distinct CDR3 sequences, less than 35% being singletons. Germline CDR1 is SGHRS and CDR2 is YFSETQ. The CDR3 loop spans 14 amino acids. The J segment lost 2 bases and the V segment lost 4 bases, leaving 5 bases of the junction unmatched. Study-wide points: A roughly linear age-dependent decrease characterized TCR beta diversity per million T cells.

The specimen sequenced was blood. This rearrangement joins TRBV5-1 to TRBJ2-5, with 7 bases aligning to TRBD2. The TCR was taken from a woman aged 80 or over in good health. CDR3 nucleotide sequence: TGCGCCAGCAGCAACGGGAGGTCTCAAGAGACCCAGTACAAC. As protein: CASSNGRSQETQYN.